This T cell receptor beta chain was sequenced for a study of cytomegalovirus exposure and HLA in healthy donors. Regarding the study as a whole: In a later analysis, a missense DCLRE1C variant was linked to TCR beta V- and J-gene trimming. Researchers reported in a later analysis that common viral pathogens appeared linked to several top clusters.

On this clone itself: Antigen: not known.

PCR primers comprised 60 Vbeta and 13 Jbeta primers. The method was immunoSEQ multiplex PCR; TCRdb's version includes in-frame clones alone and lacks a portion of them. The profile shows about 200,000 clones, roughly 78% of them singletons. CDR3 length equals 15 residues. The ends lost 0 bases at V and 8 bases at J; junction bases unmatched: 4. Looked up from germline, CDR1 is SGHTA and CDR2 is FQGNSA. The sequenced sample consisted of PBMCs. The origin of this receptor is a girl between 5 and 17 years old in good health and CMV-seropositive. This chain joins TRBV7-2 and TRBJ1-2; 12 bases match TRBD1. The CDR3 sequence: CASSLAGTGGSGYTF. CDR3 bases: TGTGCCAGCAGCTTAGCCGGGACAGGGGGCTCGGGCTACACCTTC.